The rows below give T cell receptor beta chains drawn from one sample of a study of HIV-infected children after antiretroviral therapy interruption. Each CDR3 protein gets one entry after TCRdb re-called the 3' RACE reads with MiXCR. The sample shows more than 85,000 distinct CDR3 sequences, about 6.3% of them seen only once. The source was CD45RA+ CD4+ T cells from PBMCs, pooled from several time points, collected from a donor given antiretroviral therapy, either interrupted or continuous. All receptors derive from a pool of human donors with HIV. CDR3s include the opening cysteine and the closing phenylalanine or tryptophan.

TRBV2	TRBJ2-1	CASSERRTGNEQFF
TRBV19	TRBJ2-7	CARNAWLGQGPGEQYF
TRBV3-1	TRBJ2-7	CASSPWDRANYEQYF
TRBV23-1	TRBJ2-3	CASRGCEYLRNTQYF
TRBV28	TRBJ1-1	CASSLPVATEAFF
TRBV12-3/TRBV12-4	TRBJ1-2	CASRRTGGDYGYTF
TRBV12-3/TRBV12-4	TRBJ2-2	CASKKNTGELFF
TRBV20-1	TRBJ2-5	CSARVNKETQYF
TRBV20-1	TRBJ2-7	CSASLRGKQYF
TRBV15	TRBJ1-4	CATSRDVGREKLFF
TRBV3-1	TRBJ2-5	CASTESGLAGGETQYF
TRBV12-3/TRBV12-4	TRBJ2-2	CASNDPSGGELFF
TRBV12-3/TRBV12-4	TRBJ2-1	CASSFGGLAGPGGNEQFF
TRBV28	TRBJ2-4	CASSLRTSGGPGNIQYF
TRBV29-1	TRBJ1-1	CSVPGKSRGTEAFF
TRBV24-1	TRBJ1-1	CATSQSQTNTEAFF
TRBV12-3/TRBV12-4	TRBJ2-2	CASRRRGQGDGELFF
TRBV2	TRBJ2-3	CASGGPYTDTQYF
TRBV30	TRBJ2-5	CAWKRGGRETQYF
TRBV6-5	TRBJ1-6	CATGDAPNSPLHF
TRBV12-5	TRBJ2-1	CASDPNGTSYNEQFF
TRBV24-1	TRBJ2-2	CATSARRGVLDTGELFF
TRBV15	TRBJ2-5	CATSRYRDEETQYF
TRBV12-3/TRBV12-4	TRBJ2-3	CASSFGQTITDTQYF
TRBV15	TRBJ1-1	CATSRATGTPNTEAFF
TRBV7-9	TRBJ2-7	CASSQDRGPYEQYF
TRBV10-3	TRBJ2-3	CAISGRDSRTPGPDTQYF
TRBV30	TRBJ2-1	CAWSVGSGIVYNEQFF
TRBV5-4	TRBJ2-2	CASSYPGQGATGELFF
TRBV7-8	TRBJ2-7	CASSLRAGYTYEQYF
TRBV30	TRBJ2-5	CAWSVPGTGVKTQYF
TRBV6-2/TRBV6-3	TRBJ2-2	CASRREMAPGELFF
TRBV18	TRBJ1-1	CASSPNRGETEAFF
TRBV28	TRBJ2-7	CASSLWLEQYF
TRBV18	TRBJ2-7	CASSPGTSREQYF
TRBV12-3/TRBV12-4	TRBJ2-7	CASSLGTGGAREQYF
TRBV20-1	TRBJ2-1	CSARDRVSYNEQFF
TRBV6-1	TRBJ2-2	CASSEPIPQGTGELFF
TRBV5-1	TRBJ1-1	CASSPDLGGTEAFF
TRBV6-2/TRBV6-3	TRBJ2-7	CASSLKGLAGATYEQYF
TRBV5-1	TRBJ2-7	CASSLEPPGLQASSYEQYF
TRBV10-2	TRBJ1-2	CASSESRQTYYGYTF
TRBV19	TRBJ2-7	CASSTGQNYEQYF
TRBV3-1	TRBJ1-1	CASSRPKPGLSTEAFF